Shown below are 7 T cell receptor beta chains from a single sample sequenced in a study of T cells in women clearing cervical HPV infection. Sequenced by immunoSEQ multiplex PCR; TCRdb stores in-frame clones only, minus some. The table counts 14,000 or so clones; around 21% lies in the top ten. The source material was blood buffy coat. The source is a woman between 18 and 70 years old with a cervical HPV16 infection that either progressed to CIN3+ or cleared (not recorded which).

A note on this clone: The CDR3 goes on 3 residues after the read ends, and that part is filled in from the germline J gene. The chain employs TRBV20-1 and TRBJ1-5; a possible D gene is TRBD1 (5 bases). Germline V gene lookup returns CDR1 DFQATT and CDR2 SNEGSKA (reference sequence). The CDR3 covers 15 residues. V lost 0 bases and J 7 bases, leaving 16 bases between the germline ends. CDR3 bases read: TGCAGTGCTAGAGATCGGGACGGCCGGGGGCAGCCC. As protein: CSARDRDGRGQP. The full CDR3 is CSARDRDGRGQPQHF.

The CDR3 spells CATSRGSGGAIGGELFF. The CDR3 DNA, read in part, is TGCGCCACCAGTCGGGGTAGCGGGGGGGCCATTGGCGGGGAG. The chain employs TRBV4-1 and TRBJ2-2; 11 nucleotides align to TRBD2. The CDR3 extends 3 residues past the end of the read, so its final part is completed from the germline J gene. The germline gives CDR1 MGHRA, CDR2 YSYEKL. The CDR3 spans 17 residues. V lost 10 bases and J lost 7; bases outside the gene matches: 17.

The CDR3 spells CASSQGTARSPLHF. CDR3 DNA (partial): TGTGCCAGCAGCCAAGGGACAGCCCGTTCACCC. The chain is built from TRBV5-8 and TRBJ1-6, with TRBD1 matching over 7 bases. With the read ending 3 residues before the CDR3 end, the germline J gene is used to fill in that end. Germline CDR1 is SGHTS and CDR2 is YDEGEE. V trimming: 4 bases; J trimming: 9 bases; junction bases outside the gene matches: 7. CDR3 length: 14 amino acids.

Details on this clone: Read coverage stops 3 residues before the CDR3 terminus; the germline J gene supplies the remainder. This chain joins TRBV5-1 and TRBJ2-1; 14 positions agree with TRBD2. CDR3 size: 15 residues. V lost 5 bases and J lost 9; bases outside the gene matches: 7. CDR1 and CDR2 (germline): SGHRS, YFSETQ. CDR3 bases read: TGCGCCAGCAGTGCGCCCGGACTAGCGGGGGGTGAG. The encoded protein is CASSAPGLAGGE. The complete CDR3 protein is CASSAPGLAGGEQFF.

The CDR3 sequence is CASSLLSASSSTDTYTF. CDR3 DNA, as far as it was read: TGTGCCAGCAGCTTGTTGTCAGCAAGCTCTAGCACAGATACC. The chain uses TRBV7-8 and TRBJ1-2; no definite D call. The read terminates 3 residues ahead of where the CDR3 ends, so the germline J gene completes it. Germline V lookup: CDR1 SGHVS, CDR2 FQNEAQ. The CDR3 has 17 residues.

As concerns this clone: The read finishes 3 residues shy of the CDR3 end, and the germline J gene is used to complete it. The V call is TRBV20-1, the J call TRBJ2-3; 7 bases agree with TRBD1. Germline trimming cut 3 bases from V and 1 base from J; bases unmatched to any gene: 16. Germline CDR1 and CDR2: DFQATT and SNEGSKA (reference sequence). The CDR3 contains 18 residues. Incomplete CDR3 DNA: TGCAGTGCTAGTCGCCGGACAGGACGGAGTTACGGCACAGATACG. Translated, it gives CSASRRTGRSYGTDT. The complete CDR3 sequence is CSASRRTGRSYGTDTQYF.

In regard to this clone: The sequenced fragment ends 3 residues before the CDR3 boundary, so the rest is inferred from the germline J gene. The J gene is TRBJ1-5, the V gene TRBV29-1; 10 bases line up with TRBD1. CDR1 and CDR2 from the germline V gene are SQVTM and ANQGSEA. The CDR3 is 12 amino acids. After removal of 6 bases from V and 9 bases from J, the junction contained 5 bases not matched to a gene. The CDR3: CSVGTGVGPQHF. The part of the CDR3 DNA that was read is TGCAGCGTGGGGACAGGGGTAGGGCCC.